The clone carrying this T cell receptor (beta chain) has only a few counts. Germline V gene sequence: CDR1 MNHNS, CDR2 SASEGT. Between the trimmed V and J ends, which lost 10 bases and 2 bases, there was a span of 15 bases. CDR3 length: 14 residues. This entry belongs to a study of T cells in Graves' hyperthyroidism and ophthalmopathy. Using RNA transcripts as the source, TCR beta CDR3 regions were amplified. First-round RT-PCR targeting the TCR CDR3 was performed with the HTBI primer set. TCRdb reprocessed the multiplex PCR reads via MiXCR and lists one record per CDR3 protein. The sample has 200,000 or so distinct CDR3 sequences; approximately 16% are singletons. Graves' hyperthyroidism qualified as stable when ophthalmopathy did not progress within 18 months. Cells are PBMCs isolated from around 10 ml of fresh blood.

This TCR was sampled from a woman between 50 and 59 years old with Graves' hyperthyroidism. The chain uses TRBV6-1 and TRBJ2-1; TRBD1 might be the D (5 bases). Sequencing used blood. The CDR3 here is CATHPLGAYNEQFF. DNA of the CDR3: TGTGCCACCCACCCCTTAGGGGCCTACAATGAGCAGTTCTTC.